The 22 T cell receptor beta chains in this list originate from one sample, sequenced in a study of blood T cells in healthy people across ages. Then a second PCR, running roughly 7 to 12 cycles, was carried out with a sample-barcoded 5' primer and a J-beta primer mix. Each CDR3 protein gets one entry after TCRdb re-called the 5' RACE reads with MiXCR. The sample holds about 1.6 million distinct CDR3 sequences; roughly 32% are singletons and the top ten take around 11%. Specimen: blood. These receptors all stem from a woman aged 30 to 39 in good health.

The chain has TRBV6-5 and TRBJ1-1, with D uncertain. The CDR3 length is 13 residues. V lost 2 bases, J lost 0 bases, and 4 bases lay in between. The germline V gene has CDR1 MNHEY and CDR2 SVGAGI. Here the CDR3 reads CASSYAVNTEAFF. Written as DNA, the CDR3 is TGTGCCAGCAGTTACGCGGTGAACACTGAAGCTTTCTTT.

A few counts support this clonotype. V gene TRBV2 combines with J gene TRBJ2-7; 12 bases line up with TRBD2. V shed 6 bases and J 3 bases; nucleotides not matched to a gene: 3. The CDR3 has 14 residues. CDR1 and CDR2 from the germline V gene are SNHLY and FYNNEI. CDR3 bases: TGTGCCAGCAGGGGGACTAGCGGGCGCTACGAGCAGTACTTC. As protein: CASRGTSGRYEQYF.

This clonotype was seen only a few times. This chain connects TRBV20-1 to TRBJ2-3; 12 positions match TRBD2. The CDR3 has 16 residues. The germline V gene has CDR1 DFQATT and CDR2 SNEGSKA (reference sequence). The V and J ends lost 6 bases and 1 base, in that order; junction bases with no gene match: 8. DNA for the CDR3: TGCAGTGCCGTCATTCTAGCGGGGGGGGGCACAGATACGCAGTATTTT. Residues: CSAVILAGGGTDTQYF.

V and J are TRBV28 and TRBJ1-5; the match to TRBD1 covers 10 bases. Germline loops: CDR1 MDHEN, CDR2 SYDVKM. The length of the CDR3 is 15 residues. The V segment lost 6 bases and the J segment 3 bases; nucleotides outside the gene matches: 5. CDR3 nucleotide sequence: TGTGCCAGCAGCCGACAGGGGGCCCTCAATCAGCCCCAGCATTTT. Amino acids: CASSRQGALNQPQHF.

The chain links TRBV12-3 or TRBV12-4 to TRBJ1-2, with 8 bases lining up with TRBD1. The CDR3 is made up of 15 amino acids. V was pared by 8 bases and J by 3 bases, with 11 bases of the junction left unmatched. The CDR3 protein is CASALGTGYDYGYTF. The DNA of the CDR3 is TGTGCCAGCGCCCTCGGGACAGGATACGACTATGGCTACACCTTC.

J is TRBJ2-7 and V is TRBV5-1; 8 bases match TRBD1. The CDR3 is made up of 15 amino acids. CDR1 and CDR2 (germline): SGHRS, YFSETQ. The V gene end was trimmed by 3 bases and the J gene end by 3 bases; junction bases not matched to a gene: 8. For the CDR3, the DNA is TGCGCCAGCAGCTCCCAGGGGGCGAGCTACTACGAGCAGTACTTC. It codes for CASSSQGASYYEQYF.

This chain links TRBV9 with TRBJ2-7; D possibly matches TRBD1 or TRBD2 (7 bases each). The germline V gene has CDR1 SGDLS and CDR2 YYNGEE. V lost 4 bases and J lost 0, with 14 bases in between. The CDR3 is made up of 15 amino acids. CDR3: CASSKGASGSYEQYF. As DNA, the CDR3 is TGTGCCAGCAGCAAGGGGGCTAGCGGCTCCTACGAGCAGTACTTC. The full variable domain, with the rest looked up from reference TRBV9 and TRBJ2-7, is DSGVTQTPKHLITATGQRVTLRCSPRSGDLSVYWYQQSLDQGLQFLIQYYNGEERAKGNILERFSAQQFPDLHSELNLSSLELGDSALYFCASSKGASGSYEQYFGPGTRLTVT.

The chain joins TRBV27 to TRBJ1-1, with D maybe TRBD1 (5 bases). Trimming took off 5 bases at V and 4 bases at J, with 11 bases between the two ends. Germline lookup yields CDR1 MNHEY and CDR2 SMNVEV (reference sequence). The CDR3 totals 13 residues. CDR3: CASSMGRATEAFF. The CDR3 DNA reads as TGTGCCAGCAGTATGGGCAGGGCCACTGAAGCTTTCTTT.

Notes on this clonotype: At one of its ends the junction is not consistent with the germline gene, which may arise from a read error. The CDR3, as DNA: TGCAGTGCTAGATCCGGACTTGCGAGTCAACCCCACCACTTT. Its protein product is CSARSGLASQPHHF. This chain joins TRBV20-1 and TRBJ1-6, with D unclear. CDR3 length equals 14 residues. Germline CDR1 reads DFQATT; CDR2 reads SNEGSKA (reference sequence).

Regarding this clonotype: A read error may produce the germline difference seen at one junction end. This chain connects TRBV28 to TRBJ2-1, with TRBD2 matching 8 bases. Per the germline V gene, CDR1 is MDHEN and CDR2 is SYDVKM. The CDR3 loop spans 16 amino acids. The CDR3 protein is CACSSPPGGPYNEQFF. In DNA form, the CDR3 reads TGTGCCTGCAGTTCCCCCCCGGGAGGGCCCTACAATGAGCAGTTCTTC.

V and J are TRBV20-1 and TRBJ2-1; TRBD1 aligns across 8 bases. The CDR3 is 14 amino acids. V dropped 0 bases and J dropped 8; count of bases not matched to a gene: 6. The germline gives CDR1 DFQATT, CDR2 SNEGSKA (reference sequence). CDR3 in DNA: TGCAGTGCTAGAGATCACAGGGGGGCCTATGAGCAGTTCTTC. It encodes CSARDHRGAYEQFF.

V gene TRBV7-2 combines with J gene TRBJ2-5; TRBD2 might be the D (5 bases). Trimming left V 2 bases short and J 5 bases short, with 15 bases between. The CDR3 contains 15 residues. Germline V gives CDR1 SGHTA, CDR2 FQGNSA. The CDR3 DNA is TGTGCCAGCAGCTTAAAGTGGGAGCCCGGGGAGACCCAGTACTTC. This sequence encodes CASSLKWEPGETQYF.

In regard to this clonotype: Just one base apart from a much larger clone, this may be a read error. V gene TRBV7-9 combines with J gene TRBJ1-1; 7 bases are shared with TRBD1. Germline trimming cut 2 bases from V and 5 bases from J; bases unmatched to any gene: 2. Germline CDR1 SEHNR, CDR2 FQNEAQ (reference sequence). The CDR3 covers 13 residues. CDR3 DNA: TGTGCCAGCAGCTTATCGGACAGGACTGAAGCTTTCTTT. This translates into CASSLSDRTEAFF.

In DNA, the CDR3 is TGCAGTGCTAGAGTAGGGGACAGGAGCTCCTACGAGCAGTACTTC. This codes for CSARVGDRSSYEQYF. This chain connects TRBV20-1 to TRBJ2-7, with TRBD1 matching over 8 bases. Trimming at V came to 1 base and at J to 0 bases, leaving 5 bases not matched to a gene. Germline values: CDR1 DFQATT, CDR2 SNEGSKA (reference sequence). There are 15 residues in the CDR3.

This clonotype appeared a few times. The chain recombines TRBV12-3 or TRBV12-4 with TRBJ2-1; 10 bases agree with TRBD2. Unmatched junction bases numbered 5, after V lost 4 bases and J lost 5 bases. The CDR3 is made up of 15 amino acids. DNA for the CDR3: TGTGCCAGCAGTTCCCACGGGACTAGCGACAATGAGCAGTTCTTC. It codes for CASSSHGTSDNEQFF.

This clonotype was seen a few times. V and J are TRBV6-1 and TRBJ2-7, with 9 bases aligning to TRBD2. The ends lost 6 bases at V and 2 bases at J; junction bases unmatched: 8. The CDR3 sequence is 15 residues long. CDR1 and CDR2 (germline): MNHNS, SASEGT. CDR3 bases: TGTGCCAGCAGGACCCGAGCGGGAGGTGCCTACGAGCAGTACTTC. It yields the protein CASRTRAGGAYEQYF.

V is TRBV7-8 and J is TRBJ2-7; D might be TRBD2 (5 bases). Germline loops: CDR1 SGHVS, CDR2 FQNEAQ. The CDR3 consists of 15 residues. V was shortened by 1 base and J by 2 bases, with 12 bases between the two germline ends. Here the CDR3 DNA reads TGTGCCAGCAGCTTAGATGTGGCGGAGGCCTACGAGCAGTACTTC. This encodes CASSLDVAEAYEQYF.

In its sample, this clonotype was seen many times. The chain links TRBV10-1 to TRBJ2-7, with D hard to call. Per germline, CDR1 WNHNN and CDR2 SYGVQD (reference sequence). V lost 2 bases, J lost 2 bases, and 10 bases lay in between. This CDR3 is 14 amino acids long. DNA of the CDR3: TGCGCCAGCAGTGAGGGTCCCAGTACCTACGAGCAGTACTTC. This sequence encodes CASSEGPSTYEQYF.

Remarks on this clonotype: One junction end does not reproduce the germline sequence, and a read error may be involved. The chain has TRBV4-1 and TRBJ2-3, with TRBD2 as a possible D gene (5 bases). There are 16 residues in the CDR3. CDR1 and CDR2 (germline): MGHRA, YSYEKL. The CDR3, as DNA: TGCGCCAGCAGCCAAGTTGGCGGACTTTCCACAGATGCGCAGTATTTT. Its protein product is CASSQVGGLSTDAQYF.

This clonotype was seen only a few times. The chain links TRBV7-9 to TRBJ1-5; no reliable D call. Germline V gives CDR1 SEHNR, CDR2 FQNEAQ (reference sequence). Trimming cost V 5 bases and J 2 bases, with 13 bases left between them. The CDR3 contains 15 residues. Here the CDR3 DNA reads TGTGCCAGCAGCCTAGGAATGGACGGCAATCAGCCCCAGCATTTT. Its translation is CASSLGMDGNQPQHF. The full variable domain, its missing parts supplied by reference TRBV7-9 and TRBJ1-5, is DTGVSQNPRHKITKRGQNVTFRCDPISEHNRLYWYRQTLGQGPEFLTYFQNEAQLEKSRLLSDRFSAERPKGSFSTLEIQRTEQGDSAMYLCASSLGMDGNQPQHFGDGTRLSIL.

Comment on this clonotype: The junction departs from germline at one end; a sequencing error may be responsible. The V gene is TRBV20-1, the J gene TRBJ1-1; D ambiguous. The CDR3 has 14 amino acids. In germline, CDR1 is DFQATT, CDR2 SNEGSKA (reference sequence). The CDR3, as DNA: TGCAGTGCTAGTTTTAGACATTCAAACACTGGAGCTTTCTTT. It codes for CSASFRHSNTGAFF.

The V gene is TRBV12-3 or TRBV12-4, the J gene TRBJ1-2; 9 nucleotides agree with TRBD1. This CDR3 has 13 amino acids. Trimming removed 6 bases from V and 7 bases from J; junction bases left unmatched: 6. CDR3 sequence: CASRIQGASGYTF. The DNA for the CDR3 is TGTGCCAGCAGAATACAGGGGGCCAGTGGCTACACCTTC.